This section outlines one T cell receptor (beta chain) sequence together with its context. As yet, its antigen is unknown. 13 Jbeta primers and 60 Vbeta primers were used for the PCR. Sequencing used immunoSEQ multiplex PCR; TCRdb keeps in-frame clones, though not all of them. This repertoire shows a few hundred thousand clones, almost 80% found once; its top ten account for around 2%. This sample is drawn from a study of cytomegalovirus exposure and HLA in healthy donors. General study findings and limits: In a later analysis, TCR beta V- and J-gene trimming showed a link to a missense DCLRE1C variant. Sequencing had likely introduced a cluster of highly shared sequence variants as an artifact.

Sampled while nominally healthy, donors likely had unrecorded immune exposures. CDR1 and CDR2 (germline): SGHRS, YFSETQ. After removal of 4 bases from V and 0 bases from J, the junction contained 6 bases not matched to a gene. The CDR3 loop spans 16 amino acids. This chain links TRBV5-1 with TRBJ2-3, with TRBD2 matching 9 bases. This TCR was recovered from a man aged 18 to 29 in good health and CMV-seronegative. The sample comprised PBMCs. For the CDR3, the DNA is TGCGCCAGCAGCCCCATAGCGGGGGCGAGCACAGATACGCAGTATTTT. This translates into CASSPIAGASTDTQYF.